The 9 T cell receptor beta chains below were found in one sample sequenced in a study of shared clonotypes between healthy human individuals. The naive CD8 population came from CD45RO-negative cells selected for CCR7, without terminally differentiated effector memory CD45RA+ cells. Profiled with immunoSEQ multiplex PCR; TCRdb holds only in-frame clones, not every one. This sample has around 550,000 clones, with 85% to 95% found just once. The sequencing sample was made of naive CD8+ T cells sorted from blood. These receptor sequences come from a woman aged 25 to 39 in good health.

The V call is TRBV6-5, the J call TRBJ2-2; D might be TRBD1 (5 bases). This CDR3 region has 14 residues. Trimming removed 4 bases from V and 2 bases from J, with 8 bases in between. Germline V gene sequence: CDR1 MNHEY, CDR2 SVGAGI. The DNA of the CDR3 is TGTGCCAGCAGTTTCGGACAAAACACCGGGGAGCTGTTTTTT. Protein product: CASSFGQNTGELFF.

The chain has TRBV7-9 and TRBJ2-2; a weak D match, TRBD2 (6 bases). Trimming removed 4 bases from V and 4 bases from J, with 13 bases in between. CDR1 and CDR2 (germline): SEHNR, FQNEAQ (reference sequence). The CDR3 length is 15 residues. In DNA form, the CDR3 reads TGTGCCAGCAGCTCCGGGGGTTTAATCACCGGGGAGCTGTTTTTT. This gives the protein CASSSGGLITGELFF.

This clone is a singleton in its sample. The V gene is TRBV9, the J gene TRBJ2-1; TRBD2 matches at 7 bases. This CDR3 is 16 amino acids long. Germline V gives CDR1 SGDLS, CDR2 YYNGEE. Trimming cost V 1 base and J 4 bases; bases outside gene matches: 8. In DNA form, the CDR3 reads TGTGCCAGCAGCGTATGGGATAGCGGGTCGTACAATGAGCAGTTCTTC. Translating it yields CASSVWDSGSYNEQFF.

This rearrangement joins TRBV28 to TRBJ2-7, with D perhaps being TRBD1 or TRBD2 (5 bases each). This CDR3 region has 13 residues. The V end was cut by 8 bases, the J end by 6 bases, with 17 bases between. Germline values: CDR1 MDHEN, CDR2 SYDVKM. CDR3 loop: CASGAWDPREQYF. The CDR3, as DNA: TGTGCCAGCGGGGCCTGGGACCCTCGCGAGCAGTACTTC.

V is TRBV4-1 and J is TRBJ2-7; D unresolved. Per the germline V gene, CDR1 is MGHRA and CDR2 is YSYEKL. V lost 0 bases and J 2 bases, leaving 11 bases between the germline ends. The CDR3 runs to 15 residues. DNA for the CDR3: TGCGCCAGCAGCCAAGAACCTGACCCAACCTACGAGCAGTACTTC. Translating it yields CASSQEPDPTYEQYF.

The chain couples TRBV4-1 to TRBJ2-7; 9 positions agree with TRBD2. CDR3 size: 15 residues. CDR1 MGHRA and CDR2 YSYEKL come from the germline V gene. With 1 base clipped from V and 2 bases from J, the junction kept 3 bases outside the gene matches. This CDR3 reads CASSQVAGATYEQYF. The DNA for the CDR3 is TGCGCCAGCAGCCAAGTAGCGGGAGCCACCTACGAGCAGTACTTC.

The chain has TRBV5-8 and TRBJ2-7; unclear D gene. Germline-derived CDR1 and CDR2 are SGHTS and YDEGEE. This CDR3 is built from 15 residues. V dropped 2 bases and J dropped 3 bases, with 15 bases sitting between them. The CDR3 loop reads CASSFGVSGYYEQYF. The CDR3 DNA sequence: TGTGCCAGCAGCTTCGGCGTGTCCGGGTACTACGAGCAGTACTTC.

This chain uses TRBV4-2 with TRBJ2-7; D is undetermined. The V gene lost 3 bases and the J gene lost 0 bases, with 18 bases spanning the gap. The germline V gene has CDR1 LGHNA and CDR2 YNFKEQ. There are 17 residues in the CDR3. The CDR3 DNA sequence: TGTGCCAGCAGCCACCCCTGGGAAGACCACAGCTCCTACGAGCAGTACTTC. The encoded protein is CASSHPWEDHSSYEQYF.

Here the CDR3 DNA reads TGCGCCAGCAGCTGGACTAGCGGGACCTCCTACAATGAGCAGTTCTTC. It encodes CASSWTSGTSYNEQFF. The gene calls are TRBV4-1 and TRBJ2-1, with 12 bases aligning to TRBD2. The length of the CDR3 is 16 residues. With V trimmed by 5 bases and J by 0 bases, 2 bases remained unmatched. CDR1 and CDR2 from the germline V gene are MGHRA and YSYEKL.